A single sample gave rise to the 30 T cell receptor beta chains below, sequenced in a study of cytomegalovirus exposure and HLA in healthy donors. PCR employed 60 Vbeta and 13 Jbeta primers. Profiled with immunoSEQ multiplex PCR; TCRdb holds only in-frame clones, not every one. The profile covers 250,000 to 350,000 clones, with approximately 80% appearing a single time and about 0.28% taken by the ten largest. Specimen: PBMCs. These receptor sequences come from a girl aged 2 to 10 in good health and CMV-seronegative.

CDR3 bases: TGTGCCAGCGGACAGGGAACTGGCTACACCTTC. This sequence encodes CASGQGTGYTF. The gene calls are TRBV19 and TRBJ1-2; 8 bases match TRBD1. J was trimmed by 7 bases and V by 9 bases; bases with no gene match: 4. CDR1 LNHDA and CDR2 SQIVND come from the germline V gene (reference sequence). The CDR3 covers 11 residues.

Here the CDR3 DNA reads TGCGCCAGCAGCCAAGGAAGTTCAGCGGGACTAGCCAAAAACATTCAGTACTTC. Translating gives CASSQGSSAGLAKNIQYF. The chain uses TRBV4-1 and TRBJ2-4; 7 nucleotides line up with TRBD2. CDR3 length: 18 amino acids. The germline V gene encodes CDR1 MGHRA and CDR2 YSYEKL. V lost 1 base to trimming and J lost 0 bases; unmatched junction nucleotides: 9.

This chain connects TRBV9 to TRBJ2-3, with 10 bases lining up with TRBD2. Germline V lookup: CDR1 SGDLS, CDR2 YYNGEE. The CDR3 extends over 17 amino acids. The V and J ends lost 0 bases and 4 bases, in that order; junction bases with no gene match: 8. CDR3 DNA: TGTGCCAGCAGCGTAGCTGCTAGCGGGAGATCGGCAGATACGCAGTATTTT. This encodes CASSVAASGRSADTQYF.

This chain links TRBV7-2 with TRBJ2-3, with a possible D match to TRBD1 (6 bases). CDR1 SGHTA and CDR2 FQGNSA come from the germline V gene. The CDR3 totals 14 residues. Trimming removed 5 bases from V and 2 bases from J, with 11 bases in between. The CDR3 here is CASSLQGSTDTQYF. In DNA, the CDR3 is TGTGCCAGCAGCCTACAGGGATCCACAGATACGCAGTATTTT.

The chain joins TRBV28 to TRBJ2-7, with 10 bases identical to TRBD2. The CDR3 covers 15 residues. V trimming: 6 bases; J trimming: 0 bases; junction bases outside the gene matches: 5. Germline loops: CDR1 MDHEN, CDR2 SYDVKM. The DNA of the CDR3 is TGTGCCAGCAGCGACAGCGGGAGGGCCTCCTACGAGCAGTACTTC. Its protein is CASSDSGRASYEQYF.

The CDR3 DNA follows: TGTGCCAGCAGTCGGGTTACTATGGCCAATGAGCAGTTCTTC. Translating it yields CASSRVTMANEQFF. The chain combines TRBV28 with TRBJ2-1; D is ambiguous. The V end lost 5 bases, the J end lost 6 bases, and 14 bases lay between the germline ends. The CDR3 runs to 14 residues. The germline CDR1 and CDR2 sequences are MDHEN and SYDVKM.

The chain links TRBV6-6 to TRBJ2-5, with TRBD1 identical over 10 bases. The end of the DNA is better explained by TRBJ2-7, so the J call may be wrong. Germline CDR1 is MNHNY and CDR2 is SVGAGI (reference sequence). The CDR3 totals 16 residues. As DNA, the CDR3 is TGTGCCAGCAGTTTCTATTCCGGGACAGGGGCCTACGAGCAGTACTTC. Translating it yields CASSFYSGTGAYEQYF.

V and J are TRBV7-7 and TRBJ2-1; D possibly corresponds to TRBD1 (6 bases). Germline lookup yields CDR1 SSHAT and CDR2 FNYEAQ (reference sequence). V lost 5 bases, J lost 4 bases, and 15 bases lay in between. CDR3 length equals 15 residues. Written as DNA, the CDR3 is TGTGCCAGCAGCCCAGATCAGGGGCTTTACAATGAGCAGTTCTTC. It is translated as CASSPDQGLYNEQFF.

Comments on this clone: Other DNA sequences of this sample code for an identical CDR3. This chain connects TRBV30 to TRBJ1-1, with D possibly matching TRBD1 (5 bases). The CDR3 extends over 16 amino acids. V lost 0 bases and J 7 bases, leaving 21 bases between the germline ends. Germline CDR1 GTSNPN, CDR2 SVGIG (reference sequence). The CDR3 coding sequence is TGTGCCTGGAGTGTGTCTAGGGGCAGATTGTGGCGTGAAGCTTTCTTT. It encodes CAWSVSRGRLWREAFF.

The genes are TRBV4-1 and TRBJ2-7; D ambiguous. The ends were cut back, 7 bases at V and 3 bases at J, with 19 bases in the middle. Germline-derived CDR1 and CDR2 are MGHRA and YSYEKL. CDR3 length: 15 amino acids. The CDR3 reads CASTLVPDTNYEQYF. As DNA, the CDR3 is TGCGCCAGCACCCTGGTACCAGACACCAACTACGAGCAGTACTTC.

The rearrangement uses TRBV11-2 and TRBJ1-1; D is undetermined. This CDR3 spans 14 amino acids. In germline, CDR1 is SGHAT, CDR2 FQNNGV. Trimming shortened V by 0 bases and J by 6 bases, and 11 bases separated the two germline ends. In DNA form, the CDR3 reads TGTGCCAGCAGCTTAGAGACCCAGGCCGCTGAAGCTTTCTTT. Translated, it gives CASSLETQAAEAFF.

The rearrangement uses TRBV6-1 and TRBJ1-5; D possibly corresponds to TRBD1 (6 bases). CDR1 and CDR2 from the germline V gene are MNHNS and SASEGT. Deletions cut 1 base from V and 7 bases from J, with 17 bases between. The CDR3 covers 16 residues. CDR3 DNA sequence: TGTGCCAGCAGTGAAGTATCTGCGGGGGCGCGGCAGCCCCAGCATTTT. This encodes CASSEVSAGARQPQHF.

This clone was picked up a small number of times. The chain recombines TRBV27 with TRBJ2-1; D might be TRBD1 (5 bases). This CDR3 has 14 residues. The V gene's germline CDR1 is MNHEY and CDR2 SMNVEV (reference sequence). The V end was cut by 3 bases, the J end by 8 bases, with 14 bases between. CDR3: CASSLLGKGDEQFF. For the CDR3, the DNA is TGTGCCAGCAGTTTGTTGGGGAAAGGGGATGAGCAGTTCTTC.

This clone was observed a handful of times. This chain uses TRBV5-6 with TRBJ2-5; TRBD2 matches at 10 bases. The CDR3 length is 15 residues. Germline loops: CDR1 SGHDT, CDR2 YYEEEE. V dropped 4 bases and J dropped 5; count of bases not matched to a gene: 8. The chain's CDR3 is CASSRGEAGGETQYF. The CDR3, as DNA: TGTGCCAGCAGCCGGGGGGAAGCGGGAGGGGAGACCCAGTACTTC.

Only one count was recorded for this clone. The chain has TRBV29-1 and TRBJ2-1; 13 bases align to TRBD2. Trimming at V came to 3 bases and at J to 5 bases, leaving 4 bases not matched to a gene. The CDR3 loop spans 15 amino acids. Per germline, CDR1 SQVTM and CDR2 ANQGSEA. The CDR3: CSVDHGTSGNNEQFF. The CDR3 DNA reads TGCAGCGTTGATCACGGGACTAGCGGGAACAATGAGCAGTTCTTC.

The gene calls are TRBV7-8 and TRBJ2-1; no reliable D call. Trimming shortened V by 5 bases and J by 8 bases, and 10 bases separated the two germline ends. CDR1 SGHVS and CDR2 FQNEAQ come from the germline V gene. CDR3 length equals 12 residues. CDR3 amino acids: CASSLSSDEQFF. DNA of the CDR3: TGTGCCAGCAGCCTTTCCTCCGATGAGCAGTTCTTC. Together with reference TRBV7-8 and TRBJ2-1, the CDR3 gives the full variable domain: GAGVSQSPRYKVAKRGQDVALRCDPISGHVSLFWYQQALGQGPEFLTYFQNEAQLDKSGLPSDRFFAERPEGSVSTLKIQRTQQEDSAVYLCASSLSSDEQFFGPGTRLTVL.

The chain has TRBV19 and TRBJ2-1; weak D call: TRBD2 (6 bases). The germline gives CDR1 LNHDA, CDR2 SQIVND (reference sequence). There are 15 residues in the CDR3. The ends were cut back, 4 bases at V and 6 bases at J, with 16 bases in the middle. CDR3 region: CASSTAGTPSNEQFF. CDR3 DNA sequence: TGTGCCAGTAGTACTGCCGGGACTCCCAGCAATGAGCAGTTCTTC.

V and J are TRBV27 and TRBJ1-5; TRBD1 agrees at 11 bases. The CDR3 length is 16 residues. CDR1 is MNHEY, CDR2 SMNVEV, per germline (reference sequence). V was clipped by 5 bases and J by 3 bases; unmatched bases: 6. The DNA of the CDR3 is TGTGCCAGCAGTCCAGGGACAGGGGGTTACAATCAGCCCCAGCATTTT. Its translation: CASSPGTGGYNQPQHF.

V and J are TRBV19 and TRBJ1-5, with 8 bases that match TRBD1. This CDR3 comprises 13 residues. The germline gives CDR1 LNHDA, CDR2 SQIVND (reference sequence). The V and J ends lost 5 bases and 7 bases, in that order; junction bases with no gene match: 4. The CDR3 loop is CASSSTGAQPQHF. CDR3 nucleotides: TGTGCCAGTAGTTCGACAGGGGCGCAGCCCCAGCATTTT.

The chain uses TRBV9 and TRBJ2-5, with 8 bases matching TRBD2. This CDR3 region has 17 residues. Germline CDR1 SGDLS, CDR2 YYNGEE. The junction had 18 bases not matched to a gene; V was cut back by 4 bases and J by 7 bases. Here the CDR3 DNA reads TGTGCCAGCAGCCCTCCTTTGTTCGGGGGGGGCATGGGGACCCAGTACTTC. Protein: CASSPPLFGGGMGTQYF.

V is TRBV5-1 and J is TRBJ2-5; D is possibly TRBD2 (6 bases). Germline CDR1 is SGHRS and CDR2 is YFSETQ. Deletions cut 0 bases from V and 4 bases from J, with 10 bases between. This CDR3 has 14 amino acids. The CDR3 DNA reads as TGCGCCAGCAGCTTGGCCGGGAGACTAGAGACCCAGTACTTC. This translates into CASSLAGRLETQYF.

The genes are TRBV10-1 and TRBJ1-4; D is unclear. This CDR3 region has 13 residues. Germline CDR1 reads WNHNN; CDR2 reads SYGVQD (reference sequence). Trimming removed 0 bases from V and 16 bases from J, with 15 bases in between. The CDR3 region has the DNA TGCGCCAGCAGTGAGTCGGGATCCGGGAGTCGGTTTTTT. The encoded protein is CASSESGSGSRFF.

The genes are TRBV19 and TRBJ1-5; possibly TRBD1 for D (6 bases). The V end lost 5 bases, the J end lost 6 bases, and 8 bases lay between the germline ends. Germline V gives CDR1 LNHDA, CDR2 SQIVND (reference sequence). The CDR3 covers 12 residues. CDR3 sequence: CASSEQGQPQHF. The CDR3 DNA sequence: TGTGCCAGTAGTGAACAGGGTCAGCCCCAGCATTTT.

The chain recombines TRBV28 with TRBJ2-2; 12 bases map to TRBD2. Per germline, CDR1 MDHEN and CDR2 SYDVKM. The CDR3 totals 17 residues. The trim removed 5 bases at V and 6 bases at J, leaving 10 bases unmatched. The chain's CDR3 is CASSPQTSGRLAGELFF. In nucleotides, the CDR3 is TGTGCCAGCAGTCCGCAGACTAGCGGGAGATTGGCCGGGGAGCTGTTTTTT.

V usage is TRBV19 and J usage is TRBJ1-4, with 7 positions matching TRBD1. The trim removed 6 bases at V and 3 bases at J, leaving 4 bases unmatched. Germline V gene sequence: CDR1 LNHDA, CDR2 SQIVND (reference sequence). CDR3 length: 14 residues. The CDR3 DNA sequence: TGTGCCAGTAGAGACAGGGCTGCTAATGAAAAACTGTTTTTT. Its protein product is CASRDRAANEKLFF.

This clone has only a few counts. The chain combines TRBV5-6 with TRBJ1-2; weak D call: TRBD1 (5 bases). Per the germline V gene, CDR1 is SGHDT and CDR2 is YYEEEE. The V end was cut by 0 bases, the J end by 3 bases, with 12 bases between. The CDR3 consists of 15 residues. Here the CDR3 reads CASSLDGGTYYGYTF. DNA for the CDR3: TGTGCCAGCAGCTTGGATGGGGGGACCTACTATGGCTACACCTTC.

Comment on this clone: At one of its ends the junction is not consistent with the germline gene, which may arise from a read error. This sequence joins TRBV7-9 and TRBJ1-1; D is unresolved. The CDR3 is 13 residues long. From germline, CDR1 is SEHNR and CDR2 FQNEAQ (reference sequence). CDR3 nucleotide sequence: TGTTCCAGCAGCTCCCCTCGGAACACTGAAGCTTTCTTT. Translated: CSSSSPRNTEAFF.

This sequence joins TRBV5-1 and TRBJ2-1; weak D call: TRBD2 (5 bases). Trimming pared 0 bases from V and 4 bases from J, leaving 11 bases between. CDR3 length: 15 residues. Germline V gives CDR1 SGHRS, CDR2 YFSETQ. In nucleotides, the CDR3 is TGCGCCAGCAGCTTGGCTAGTGCGGGTTACAATGAGCAGTTCTTC. This gives the protein CASSLASAGYNEQFF. The full variable domain, completed using reference TRBV5-1 and TRBJ2-1, is KAGVTQTPRYLIKTRGQQVTLSCSPISGHRSVSWYQQTPGQGLQFLFEYFSETQRNKGNFPGRFSGRQFSNSRSEMNVSTLELGDSALYLCASSLASAGYNEQFFGPGTRLTVL.

This clone is a singleton in its sample. The V and J genes are TRBV5-1 and TRBJ2-2; maybe TRBD1 (5 bases). The CDR3 spans 14 residues. CDR1 is SGHRS, CDR2 YFSETQ, per germline. Trimming left V 3 bases short and J 6 bases short, with 12 bases between. Written as DNA, the CDR3 is TGCGCCAGCAGCTCATCAGGGATTGCCGGGGAGCTGTTTTTT. This encodes CASSSSGIAGELFF.

The rearrangement uses TRBV25-1 and TRBJ2-5, with 10 bases lining up with TRBD2. Germline CDR1 reads MGHDK; CDR2 reads SYGVNS. The CDR3 runs to 15 residues. Unmatched junction bases numbered 7, after V lost 4 bases and J lost 5 bases. CDR3 sequence: CASSGASGRVETQYF. CDR3 DNA sequence: TGTGCCAGCAGTGGCGCTAGCGGGAGAGTTGAGACCCAGTACTTC.